The clone carrying this T cell receptor beta chain was picked up one time. Its antigen is not known. The data are from a study of OX40 agonist ivuxolimab in advanced cancers. Study-wide background: The patients' treatment was ivuxolimab, an agonistic anti-OX40 (CD134) antibody.

Sampled blood was obtained at baseline, cycle 4 day 1, and cycle 7 day 1. Between the trimmed V and J ends, which lost 9 bases and 4 bases, there was a span of 16 bases. The CDR3 has 14 amino acids. Some clones are missing from TCRdb's copy, which holds only in-frame ones; the method was immunoSEQ multiplex PCR. The profile shows around 80,000 clones, around 94% of them singletons. The study's findings and limits: In CD8+ T cells, expanded clones were on average more numerous than in CD4+.

This sequence originates from an adult with an advanced solid tumor such as melanoma, head and neck, liver or kidney cancer. The V and J genes are TRBV6-7 and TRBJ1-5; D might be TRBD1 (6 bases). TRBV6-7 is designated an ORF whose function remains uncertain. Sequencing was performed on CD4+ or CD8+ T cells sorted from blood, taken in a trial of the OX40 agonist ivuxolimab. The CDR3 DNA reads as TGTGCCAGGACCGTACAGGGAACTAATCAGCCCCAGCATTTT. It yields the protein CARTVQGTNQPQHF.